Listed below are T cell receptor beta chains from one sample, sequenced in a study of identifying expanded T cells in peripheral blood. The table came from immunoSEQ multiplex PCR; TCRdb's copy has only in-frame clones and leaves some out. The sample lists 51,000 or so clones; around 82% were seen once. The sequenced sample consisted of blood. Receptor source: a person aged 18 to 75 in good health. Each CDR3 is given with its conserved first and last residue. The order of the fields is clone size, J gene, D gene, V gene, CDR3 DNA, CDR3 protein. A D gene is named only where the DNA matches it firmly. Clone size, where shown, is once, few, many, or a class for clones that have expanded.

>NA|TRBJ1-1|TRBD1|TRBV6-1
TGTGCCAGCAGTGAGACAGGGGGCGGATTAGCTGAAGCTTTCTTT
CASSETGGGLAEAFF
>NA|TRBJ2-1|TRBD2|TRBV10-3
TGTGCCATCAGTGACCAACTAGCGGGAGTAATGATTGAGCAGTTCTTC
CAISDQLAGVMIEQFF
>once|TRBJ2-3|NA|TRBV12-5
TGTGCTAGTGGCCCTCCGACAGGAGCTAGCACAGATACGCAGTATTTT
CASGPPTGASTDTQYF
>medium-sized|TRBJ1-2|NA|TRBV10-3
TGTGCCATCAGTGAAGACGCGACTAACTATGGCTACACCTTC
CAISEDATNYGYTF
>NA|TRBJ2-1|TRBD1|TRBV7-9
TGTGCCAGCAGCTCTCAGTTGGGGACAGGGGGCAAATACAATGAGCAGTTCTTC
CASSSQLGTGGKYNEQFF
>NA|TRBJ2-1|TRBD1|TRBV12-5
TGTGCTAGTGGTTTGGAGACAGGGGGCAATGAGCAGTTCTTC
CASGLETGGNEQFF
>NA|TRBJ1-2|NA|TRBV10-3
TGTGCCAGTCACAGGGTTGGGGACTATGGCTACACCTTC
CASHRVGDYGYTF
>NA|TRBJ1-3|NA|TRBV5-1
TGCGCCAGCAGCTTGGGGGTCGCCGGAAACACCATATATTTT
CASSLGVAGNTIYF
>NA|TRBJ2-6|NA|TRBV29-1
TGCAGCGTGGGTACAGGGATTGGATTGGACCTGACTTTC
CSVGTGIGLDLTF
>NA|TRBJ2-7|TRBD1|TRBV7-2
TGTGCCAGCAGCTCCACGCCGGGACAGTCCTACGAGCAGTACTTC
CASSSTPGQSYEQYF
>NA|TRBJ2-6|NA|TRBV19
TGTGCCAGTACCAATGGGGTCTCTGGGGCCAACGTCCTGACTTTC
CASTNGVSGANVLTF
>NA|TRBJ2-3|NA|TRBV9
TGTGCCAGCAGCGTAGGGCAGGGAACAGATACGCAGTATTTT
CASSVGQGTDTQYF
>few|TRBJ2-7|TRBD1|TRBV7-2
TGTGCCAGCAGCTTCACAGGGGTCGAGCAGTACTTC
CASSFTGVEQYF
>NA|TRBJ2-5|TRBD2|TRBV5-1
TGCGCCAGCAGCCCGGGAGGAACCAACGAAGAGACCCAGTACTTC
CASSPGGTNEETQYF
>NA|TRBJ1-1|NA|TRBV10-1
TGCGCCAGCCTCCAAGGGAGGCGCCTGGCTTTCTTT
CASLQGRRLAFF
>few|TRBJ2-1|TRBD2|TRBV29-1
TGCAGCGTCCAGGGACTAGCGGGAGGAGGGCCCAATGAGCAGTTCTTC
CSVQGLAGGGPNEQFF
>NA|TRBJ2-2|NA|TRBV4-1
TGCGCCAGCAGCCAAGTGGACTTAACCACCGGGGAGCTGTTTTTT
CASSQVDLTTGELFF
>NA|TRBJ2-7|NA|TRBV18
TGTGCCAGCTCAACGGGCCCCGGTAACGAGCAGTACTTC
CASSTGPGNEQYF
>once|TRBJ1-5|NA|TRBV7-6
TGTGCCAGCAGCTTAGGTCCAGGGCCAAGTCAGCCCCAGCATTTT
CASSLGPGPSQPQHF
>once|TRBJ2-5|TRBD2|TRBV6-5
TGTGCCAGCAGGGCTAGCGGGGGGGCCGGCGAGACCCAGTACTTC
CASRASGGAGETQYF
>NA|TRBJ2-1|NA|TRBV29-1
TGCAGCGTCCGGGGTGGTACGGACAATGAGCAGTTCTTC
CSVRGGTDNEQFF
>NA|TRBJ2-1|NA|TRBV4-3
TGCGCCAGCAGCCAAGAATCATGGAGCAATGAGCAGTTCTTC
CASSQESWSNEQFF
>NA|TRBJ2-7|TRBD2|TRBV5-1
TGCGCCAGCAGCCCTCCGACTAGCGGAAGCTACGAGCAGTACTTC
CASSPPTSGSYEQYF
>NA|TRBJ2-7|TRBD1|TRBV5-1
TGCGCCAGCAGCACCGCTAACAGGGGAACCGAGCAGTACTTC
CASSTANRGTEQYF
>NA|TRBJ2-3|NA|TRBV21-1
TGTGCCAGCAGCAGGGGCCCCACAGATACGCAGTATTTT
CASSRGPTDTQYF
>NA|TRBJ1-2|NA|TRBV19
TGTGCCAGTAGTGGGCGGGAGAGGGCGAACTATGGCTACACCTTC
CASSGRERANYGYTF
>NA|TRBJ2-1|TRBD1|TRBV6-1
TGTGCCAGCGACCGGGACAGGGGATGGGAGCAGTTCTTC
CASDRDRGWEQFF
>NA|TRBJ1-1|NA|TRBV7-9
TGTGCCAGCAGCTCCCAGTGGGGGGGCACTGAAGCTTTCTTT
CASSSQWGGTEAFF
>NA|TRBJ2-7|NA|TRBV5-1
TGCGCCAGCAGCTTGGCCGCGGGAACCTACGAGCAGTACTTC
CASSLAAGTYEQYF
>NA|TRBJ2-1|TRBD2|TRBV11-2
TGTGCCAGCAGCTTAGGAGCTAGCGGGAGTTTCAATGAGCAGTTCTTC
CASSLGASGSFNEQFF
>few|TRBJ2-2|TRBD1|TRBV29-1
TGCAGCGCTGGACAGGACCGCACCGGGGAGCTGTTTTTT
CSAGQDRTGELFF
>NA|TRBJ1-1|NA|TRBV10-3
TGTGCCATCAGTGAGTCTGGGGGCACTGAAGCTTTCTTT
CAISESGGTEAFF
>NA|TRBJ2-5|NA|TRBV6-5
TGTGCCAGCAGTTACTCAGGCCAAACAGAGACCCAGTACTTC
CASSYSGQTETQYF
>NA|TRBJ1-2|TRBD1|TRBV7-3
TGTGCCAGCAGCTTAGTTCAGGGGGAATATGGCTACACCTTC
CASSLVQGEYGYTF
>NA|TRBJ2-2|NA|TRBV7-9
TGTGCCAGCAGCCCCGACCTGTACACCGGGGAGCTGTTTTTT
CASSPDLYTGELFF
>NA|TRBJ2-3|NA|TRBV2
TGTGCCAGTTCTCCCAACCCCCGGCTTACTTATACGCAGTATTTT
CASSPNPRLTYTQYF
>NA|TRBJ2-5|TRBD2|TRBV10-2
TGCGCCAGCAGTGAGACTAGCGGGTTCTCGCAGTACTTC
CASSETSGFSQYF
>NA|TRBJ2-1|TRBD2|TRBV14
TGTGCCAGCAGCCTAGCGGGCTCCGCCTATGAGCAGTTCTTC
CASSLAGSAYEQFF
>NA|TRBJ2-7|TRBD1|TRBV7-9
TGTGCCAGCAGCTTAGGGACAGGGGTATCCTACGAGCAGTACTTC
CASSLGTGVSYEQYF
>NA|TRBJ2-1|TRBD2|TRBV5-1
TGCGCCAGCAGCTTGAGGGCGGGAGGCAATGAGCAGTTCTTC
CASSLRAGGNEQFF
>NA|TRBJ2-5|NA|TRBV7-6
TGTGCCAGCAGCTTCGGGAAGGCTCGGACCCAGTACTTC
CASSFGKARTQYF
>NA|TRBJ1-1|NA|TRBV18
TGTGCCAGCTCACCAGATTCGTTCGTCGCTGAAGCTTTCTTT
CASSPDSFVAEAFF